The next 8 T cell receptor beta chains were all read from a single sample in a study of T cells expressing NK-cell markers. TCRdb reprocessed the 5' RACE reads and reports one entry per CDR3 protein, with no DNA. The sample features some 440,000 distinct CDR3 sequences, with under 1.5% in its top ten. The sample was blood T cells: a sorted CD56 or NKG2C T cell subset, CD4+ or CD8+ T cells, or bulk PBMC T cells (not recorded which). These receptors were taken from a woman aged 45-65 years in good health.

The chain employs TRBV5-1 and TRBJ2-7; TCRdb gives TRBD2 as the D gene, but with no DNA this cannot be confirmed. Germline V gene data show CDR1 as SGHRS and CDR2 as YFSETQ. The CDR3 totals 15 residues. The CDR3 loop is CASSLAGDASHEQYF.

V gene TRBV19 combines with J gene TRBJ2-7; checking the TCRdb D call of TRBD1 is not possible without DNA. Germline lookup yields CDR1 LNHDA and CDR2 SQIVND (reference sequence). The CDR3 covers 14 residues. CDR3 region: CASSADQGSYEQYF.

The CDR3 loop reads CASTPTSGRADTQYF. The rearrangement links TRBV7-9 to TRBJ2-3; the D call of TRBD2 rests on TCRdb alone, since no DNA is present to check it. Germline CDR1 and CDR2: SEHNR and FQNEAQ (reference sequence). This CDR3 contains 15 residues.

The J gene is TRBJ2-3, the V gene TRBV23-1; TCRdb's assignment of TRBD2 cannot be checked, as there is no DNA. TRBV23-1 has ORF status, its function being uncertain. CDR3 size: 17 residues. The CDR3 region is CASATTAEGGRADTQYF.

V and J are TRBV6-6 and TRBJ1-2; TCRdb's D call of TRBD1 is untestable without DNA. The CDR3 has 14 amino acids. CDR1 and CDR2 (germline): MNHNY, SVGAGI (reference sequence). This chain's CDR3 is CATRPRQGNYGYTF.

The chain uses TRBV6-5 and TRBJ1-6; with no DNA, the TCRdb D assignment of TRBD1 cannot be verified. Germline CDR1 reads MNHEY; CDR2 reads SVGAGI. The CDR3 runs 17 residues. CDR3: CASSRRTGRDYNSPLHF.

This chain joins TRBV29-1 and TRBJ1-5; the TCRdb call, TRBD1, lacks DNA for checking. The germline V gene encodes CDR1 SQVTM and CDR2 ANQGSEA. The CDR3 is 13 amino acids. The CDR3 protein is CSVEVGRDQPQHF.

The chain couples TRBV10-3 to TRBJ1-3; TCRdb calls TRBD1, which cannot be checked without DNA. Per the germline V gene, CDR1 is ENHRY and CDR2 is SYGVKD. The CDR3 sequence is 11 residues long. Here the CDR3 reads CGSHSGNTIYF.